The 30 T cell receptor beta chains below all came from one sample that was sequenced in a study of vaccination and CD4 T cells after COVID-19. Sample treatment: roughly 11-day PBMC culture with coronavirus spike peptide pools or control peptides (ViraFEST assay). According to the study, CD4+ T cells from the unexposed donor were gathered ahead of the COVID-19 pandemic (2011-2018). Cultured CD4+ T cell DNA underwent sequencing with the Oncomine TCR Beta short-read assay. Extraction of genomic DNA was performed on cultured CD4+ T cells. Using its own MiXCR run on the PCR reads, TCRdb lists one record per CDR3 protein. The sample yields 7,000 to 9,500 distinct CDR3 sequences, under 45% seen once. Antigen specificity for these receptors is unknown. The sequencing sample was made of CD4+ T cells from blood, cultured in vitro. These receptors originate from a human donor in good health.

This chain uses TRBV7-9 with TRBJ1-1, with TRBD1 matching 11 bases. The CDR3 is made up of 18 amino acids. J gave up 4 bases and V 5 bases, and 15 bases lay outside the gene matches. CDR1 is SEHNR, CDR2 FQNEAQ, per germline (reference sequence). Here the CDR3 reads CASSPYTTGTGGFTEAFF. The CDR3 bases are TGTGCCAGCAGCCCATATACTACTGGGACAGGGGGGTTCACTGAAGCTTTCTTT.

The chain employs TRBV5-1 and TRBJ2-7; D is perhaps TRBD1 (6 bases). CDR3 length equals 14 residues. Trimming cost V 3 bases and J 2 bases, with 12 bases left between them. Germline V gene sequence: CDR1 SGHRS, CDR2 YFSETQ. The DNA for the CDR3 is TGCGCCAGCAGCTATTCGTGGGGGCCCTACGAGCAGTACTTC. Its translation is CASSYSWGPYEQYF. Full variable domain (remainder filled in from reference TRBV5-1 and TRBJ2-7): KAGVTQTPRYLIKTRGQQVTLSCSPISGHRSVSWYQQTPGQGLQFLFEYFSETQRNKGNFPGRFSGRQFSNSRSEMNVSTLELGDSALYLCASSYSWGPYEQYFGPGTRLTVT.

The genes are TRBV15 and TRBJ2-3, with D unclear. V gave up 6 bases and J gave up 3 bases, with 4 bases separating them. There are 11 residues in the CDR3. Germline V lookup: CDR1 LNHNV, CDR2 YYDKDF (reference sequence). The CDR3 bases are TGTGCCACCAGTGTAACAGATACGCAGTATTTT. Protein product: CATSVTDTQYF.

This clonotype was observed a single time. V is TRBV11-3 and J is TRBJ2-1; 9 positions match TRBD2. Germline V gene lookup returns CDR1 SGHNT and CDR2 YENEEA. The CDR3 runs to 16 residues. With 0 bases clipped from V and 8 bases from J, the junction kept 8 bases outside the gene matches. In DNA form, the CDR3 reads TGTGCCAGCAGCTTAGATGGGCGGGAGGGCCGTGATGAGCAGTTCTTC. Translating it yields CASSLDGREGRDEQFF.

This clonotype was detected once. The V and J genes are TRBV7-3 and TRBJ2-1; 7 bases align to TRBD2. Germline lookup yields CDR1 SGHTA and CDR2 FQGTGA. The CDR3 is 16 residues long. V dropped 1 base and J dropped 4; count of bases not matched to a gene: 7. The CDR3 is CASSLSSGTTYNEQFF. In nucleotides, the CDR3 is TGTGCCAGCAGCTTAAGCTCGGGGACTACATACAATGAGCAGTTCTTC.

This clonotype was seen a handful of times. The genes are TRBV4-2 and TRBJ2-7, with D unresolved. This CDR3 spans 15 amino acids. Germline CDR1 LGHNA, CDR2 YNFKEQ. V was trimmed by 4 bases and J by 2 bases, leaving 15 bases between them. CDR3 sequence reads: CASSRFVGGTYEQYF. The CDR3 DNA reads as TGTGCCAGCAGCCGTTTTGTCGGCGGAACCTACGAGCAGTACTTC.

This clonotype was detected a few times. The CDR3 DNA is TGTGCCAGCTCACTAACCAATTATTCACCCCTCCACTTT. As protein: CASSLTNYSPLHF. The chain joins TRBV18 to TRBJ1-6, with D unresolved. With 4 bases removed from V and 8 bases from J, the gap between germline ends came to 9 bases. There are 13 residues in the CDR3. Germline V CDR1 and CDR2: KGHSH, LQKENI.

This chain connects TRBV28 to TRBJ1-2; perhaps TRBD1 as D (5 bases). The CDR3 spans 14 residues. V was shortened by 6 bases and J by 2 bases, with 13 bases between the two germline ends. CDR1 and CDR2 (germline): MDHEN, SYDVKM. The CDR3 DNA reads TGTGCCAGCAGCTGGGGACCAGGCAACTATGGCTACACCTTC. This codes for CASSWGPGNYGYTF.

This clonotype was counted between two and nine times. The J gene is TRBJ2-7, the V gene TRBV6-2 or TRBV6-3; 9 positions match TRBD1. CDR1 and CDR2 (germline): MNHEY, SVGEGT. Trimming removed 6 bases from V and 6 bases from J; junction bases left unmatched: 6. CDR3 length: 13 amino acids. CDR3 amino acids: CASRRGQGGEQYF. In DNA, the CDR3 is TGTGCCAGCAGGAGGGGACAGGGCGGCGAGCAGTACTTC.

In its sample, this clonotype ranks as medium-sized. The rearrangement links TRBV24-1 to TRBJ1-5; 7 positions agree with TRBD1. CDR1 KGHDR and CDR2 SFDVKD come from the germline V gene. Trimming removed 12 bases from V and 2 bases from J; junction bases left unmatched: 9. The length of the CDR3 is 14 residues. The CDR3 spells CASQGDGGNQPQHF. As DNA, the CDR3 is TGTGCCTCCCAGGGGGACGGGGGCAATCAGCCCCAGCATTTT.

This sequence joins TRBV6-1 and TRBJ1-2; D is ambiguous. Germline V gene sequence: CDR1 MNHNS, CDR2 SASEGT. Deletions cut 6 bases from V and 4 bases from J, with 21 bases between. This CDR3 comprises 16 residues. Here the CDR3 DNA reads TGTGCCAGCAGGGATCGGAGCACAGCTACTATCTATGGCTACACCTTC. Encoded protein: CASRDRSTATIYGYTF.

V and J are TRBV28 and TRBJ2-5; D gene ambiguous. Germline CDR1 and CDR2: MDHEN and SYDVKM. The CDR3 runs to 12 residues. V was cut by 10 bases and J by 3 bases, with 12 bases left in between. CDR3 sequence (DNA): TGTGCCACCATCCAGTCTAAAGAGACCCAGTACTTC. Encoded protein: CATIQSKETQYF. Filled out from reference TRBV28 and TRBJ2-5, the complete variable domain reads DVKVTQSSRYLVKRTGEKVFLECVQDMDHENMFWYRQDPGLGLRLIYFSYDVKMKEKGDIPEGYSVSREKKERFSLILESASTNQTSMYLCATIQSKETQYFGPGTRLLVL.

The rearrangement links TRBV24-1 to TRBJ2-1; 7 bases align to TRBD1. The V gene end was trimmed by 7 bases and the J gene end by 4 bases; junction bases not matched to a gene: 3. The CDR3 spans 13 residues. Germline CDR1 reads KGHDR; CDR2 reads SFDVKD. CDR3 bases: TGTGCCACCAGCCAGGGACAGTACAATGAGCAGTTCTTC. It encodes CATSQGQYNEQFF.

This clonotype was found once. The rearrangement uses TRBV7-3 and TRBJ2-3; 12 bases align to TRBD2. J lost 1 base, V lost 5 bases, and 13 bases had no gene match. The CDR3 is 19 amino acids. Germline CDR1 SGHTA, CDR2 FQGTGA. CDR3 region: CASSLGLAGGIGGTDTQYF. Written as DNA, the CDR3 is TGTGCCAGCAGCCTGGGCCTAGCGGGAGGGATTGGGGGCACAGATACGCAGTATTTT.

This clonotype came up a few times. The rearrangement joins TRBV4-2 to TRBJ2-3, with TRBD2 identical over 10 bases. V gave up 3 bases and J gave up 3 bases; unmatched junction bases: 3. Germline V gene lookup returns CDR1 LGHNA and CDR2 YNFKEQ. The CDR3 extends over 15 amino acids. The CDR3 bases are TGTGCCAGCAGCCAGGCTAGCGGGAGAACAGATACGCAGTATTTT. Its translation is CASSQASGRTDTQYF.

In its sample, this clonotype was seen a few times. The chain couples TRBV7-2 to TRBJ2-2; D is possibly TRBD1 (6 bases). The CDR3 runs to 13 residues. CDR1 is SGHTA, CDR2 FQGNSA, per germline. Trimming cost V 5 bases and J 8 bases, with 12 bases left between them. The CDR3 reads CASSNRQEGELFF. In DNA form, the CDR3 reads TGTGCCAGCAGCAACAGACAGGAAGGGGAGCTGTTTTTT. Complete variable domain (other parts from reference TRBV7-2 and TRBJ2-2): GAGVSQSPSNKVTEKGKDVELRCDPISGHTALYWYRQSLGQGLEFLIYFQGNSAPDKSGLPSDRFSAERTGGSVSTLTIQRTQQEDSAVYLCASSNRQEGELFFGEGSRLTVL.

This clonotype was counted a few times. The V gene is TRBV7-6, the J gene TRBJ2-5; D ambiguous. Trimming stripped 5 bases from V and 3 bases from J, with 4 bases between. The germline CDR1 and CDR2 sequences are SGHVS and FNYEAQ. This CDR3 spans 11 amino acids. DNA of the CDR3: TGTGCCAGCAGCAGAGAAGAGACCCAGTACTTC. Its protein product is CASSREETQYF.

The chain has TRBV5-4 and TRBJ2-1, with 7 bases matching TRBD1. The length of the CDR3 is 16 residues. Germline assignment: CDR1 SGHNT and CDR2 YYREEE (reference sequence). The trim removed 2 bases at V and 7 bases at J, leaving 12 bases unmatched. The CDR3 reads CASSFYDRVLSNEQFF. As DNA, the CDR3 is TGTGCCAGCAGCTTTTACGACAGGGTGTTGTCAAATGAGCAGTTCTTC.

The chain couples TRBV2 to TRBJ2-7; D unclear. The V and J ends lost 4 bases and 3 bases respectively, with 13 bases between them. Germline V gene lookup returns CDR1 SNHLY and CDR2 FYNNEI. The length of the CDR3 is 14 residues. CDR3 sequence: CASSAPLEGYEQYF. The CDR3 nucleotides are TGTGCCAGCAGTGCCCCCCTAGAAGGCTACGAGCAGTACTTC.

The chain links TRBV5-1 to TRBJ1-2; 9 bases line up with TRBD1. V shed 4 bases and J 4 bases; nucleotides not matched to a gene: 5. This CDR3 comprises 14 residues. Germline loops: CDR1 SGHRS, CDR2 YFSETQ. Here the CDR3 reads CASSRDRASYGYTF. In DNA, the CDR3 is TGCGCCAGCAGCCGGGACAGGGCCTCCTATGGCTACACCTTC. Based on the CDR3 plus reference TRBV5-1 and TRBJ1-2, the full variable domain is KAGVTQTPRYLIKTRGQQVTLSCSPISGHRSVSWYQQTPGQGLQFLFEYFSETQRNKGNFPGRFSGRQFSNSRSEMNVSTLELGDSALYLCASSRDRASYGYTFGSGTRLTVV.

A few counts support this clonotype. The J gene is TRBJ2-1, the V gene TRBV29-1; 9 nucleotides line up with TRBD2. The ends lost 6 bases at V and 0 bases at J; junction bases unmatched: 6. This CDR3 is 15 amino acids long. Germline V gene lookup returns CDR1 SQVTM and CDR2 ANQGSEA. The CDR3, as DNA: TGCAGCGTAGCGAGCGGGAGGAGCTCCTACAATGAGCAGTTCTTC. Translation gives CSVASGRSSYNEQFF.

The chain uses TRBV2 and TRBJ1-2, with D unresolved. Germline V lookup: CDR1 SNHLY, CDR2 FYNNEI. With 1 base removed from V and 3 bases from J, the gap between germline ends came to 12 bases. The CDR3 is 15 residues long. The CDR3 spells CASSEGAGFYYGYTF. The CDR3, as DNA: TGTGCCAGCAGTGAAGGAGCAGGCTTCTACTATGGCTACACCTTC.

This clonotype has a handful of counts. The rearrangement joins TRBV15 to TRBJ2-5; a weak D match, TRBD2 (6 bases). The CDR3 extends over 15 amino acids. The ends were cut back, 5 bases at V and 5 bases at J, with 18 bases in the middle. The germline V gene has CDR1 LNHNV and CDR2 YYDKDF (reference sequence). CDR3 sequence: CATSSVGGGRETQYF. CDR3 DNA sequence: TGTGCCACCAGCTCCGTGGGAGGTGGTAGGGAGACCCAGTACTTC.

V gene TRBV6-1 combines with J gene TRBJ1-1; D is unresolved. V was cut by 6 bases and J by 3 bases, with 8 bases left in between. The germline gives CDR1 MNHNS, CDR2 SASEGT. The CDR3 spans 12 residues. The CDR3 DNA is TGTGCCAGCAGAAAAGACCACACTGAAGCTTTCTTT. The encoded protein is CASRKDHTEAFF.

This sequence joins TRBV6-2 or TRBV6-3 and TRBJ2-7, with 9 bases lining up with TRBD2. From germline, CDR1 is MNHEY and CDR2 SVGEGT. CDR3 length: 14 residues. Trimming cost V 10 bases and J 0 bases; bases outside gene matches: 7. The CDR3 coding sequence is TGTGCCACCCGTAGCGGGGGAAGCTCCTACGAGCAGTACTTC. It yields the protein CATRSGGSSYEQYF.

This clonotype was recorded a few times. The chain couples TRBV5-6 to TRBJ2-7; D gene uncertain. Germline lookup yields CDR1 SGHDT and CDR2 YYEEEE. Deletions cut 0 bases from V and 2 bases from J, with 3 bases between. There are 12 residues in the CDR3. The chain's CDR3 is CASSLVTYEQYF. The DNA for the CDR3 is TGTGCCAGCAGCTTGGTTACCTACGAGCAGTACTTC.

This CDR3 is CASSPPRTGSAGNQPQHF. CDR3 DNA: TGTGCCAGTAGCCCCCCCCGGACAGGGAGTGCTGGCAATCAGCCCCAGCATTTT. The rearrangement joins TRBV19 to TRBJ1-5; 8 bases agree with TRBD1. CDR1 is LNHDA and CDR2 is SQIVND in the germline V gene (reference sequence). V was clipped by 6 bases and J by 2 bases; unmatched bases: 15. The CDR3 extends over 18 amino acids.

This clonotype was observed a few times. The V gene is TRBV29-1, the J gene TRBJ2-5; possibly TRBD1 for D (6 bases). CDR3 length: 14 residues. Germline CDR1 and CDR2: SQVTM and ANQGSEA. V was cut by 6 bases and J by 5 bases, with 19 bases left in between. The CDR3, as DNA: TGCAGCGTGATGAGCGGAACAGGGTGGGAGACCCAGTACTTC. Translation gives CSVMSGTGWETQYF.

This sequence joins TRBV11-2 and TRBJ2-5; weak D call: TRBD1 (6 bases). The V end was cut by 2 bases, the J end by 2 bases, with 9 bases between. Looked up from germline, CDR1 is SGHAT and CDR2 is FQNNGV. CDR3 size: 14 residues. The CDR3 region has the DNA TGTGCCAGCAGCTTATCAGGGGTACAAGAGACCCAGTACTTC. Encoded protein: CASSLSGVQETQYF.

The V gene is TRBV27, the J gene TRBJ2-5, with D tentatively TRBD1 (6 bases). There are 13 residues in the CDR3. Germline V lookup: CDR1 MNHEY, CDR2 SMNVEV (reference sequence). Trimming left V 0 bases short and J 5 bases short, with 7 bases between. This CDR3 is CASSLSRGETQYF. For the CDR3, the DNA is TGTGCCAGCAGTTTATCGAGGGGGGAGACCCAGTACTTC.